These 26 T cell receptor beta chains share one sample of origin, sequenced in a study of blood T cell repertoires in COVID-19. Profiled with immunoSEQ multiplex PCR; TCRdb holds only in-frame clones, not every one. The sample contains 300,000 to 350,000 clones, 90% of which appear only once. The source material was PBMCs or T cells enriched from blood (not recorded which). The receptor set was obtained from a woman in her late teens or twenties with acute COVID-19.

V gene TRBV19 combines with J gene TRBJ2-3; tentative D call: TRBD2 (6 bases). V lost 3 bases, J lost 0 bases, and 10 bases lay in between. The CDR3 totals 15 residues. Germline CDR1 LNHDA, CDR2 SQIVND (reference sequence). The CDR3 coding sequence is TGTGCCAGTAGTATGTTGGGGGGTAGCACAGATACGCAGTATTTT. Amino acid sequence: CASSMLGGSTDTQYF.

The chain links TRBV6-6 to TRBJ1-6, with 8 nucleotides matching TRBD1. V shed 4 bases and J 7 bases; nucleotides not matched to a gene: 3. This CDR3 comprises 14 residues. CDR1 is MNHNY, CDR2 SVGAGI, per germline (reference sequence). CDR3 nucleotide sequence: TGTGCCAGCAGTTGGGGACAGGACAATTCACCCCTCCACTTT. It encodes CASSWGQDNSPLHF.

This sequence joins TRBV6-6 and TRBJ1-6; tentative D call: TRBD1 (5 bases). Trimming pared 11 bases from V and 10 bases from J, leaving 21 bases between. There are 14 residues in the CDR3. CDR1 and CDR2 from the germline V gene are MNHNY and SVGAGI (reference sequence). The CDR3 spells CALTRGGQGSPLHF. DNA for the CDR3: TGTGCCCTAACCAGAGGAGGGCAGGGCTCACCCCTCCACTTT.

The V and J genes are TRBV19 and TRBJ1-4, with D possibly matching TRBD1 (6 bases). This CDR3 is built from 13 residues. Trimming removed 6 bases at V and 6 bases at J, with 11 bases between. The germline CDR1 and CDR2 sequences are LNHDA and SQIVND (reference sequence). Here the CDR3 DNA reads TGTGCCAGTAGCCCCGGGACACATGAAAAACTGTTTTTT. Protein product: CASSPGTHEKLFF. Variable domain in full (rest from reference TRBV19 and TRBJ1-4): DGGITQSPKYLFRKEGQNVTLSCEQNLNHDAMYWYRQDPGQGLRLIYYSQIVNDFQKGDIAEGYSVSREKKESFPLTVTSAQKNPTAFYLCASSPGTHEKLFFGSGTQLSVL.

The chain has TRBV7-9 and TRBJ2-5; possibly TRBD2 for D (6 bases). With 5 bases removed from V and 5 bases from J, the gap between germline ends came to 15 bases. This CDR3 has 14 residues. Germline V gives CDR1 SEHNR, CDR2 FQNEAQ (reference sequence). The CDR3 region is CASSLLSGEETQYF. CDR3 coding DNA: TGTGCCAGCAGCCTACTTAGCGGCGAGGAGACCCAGTACTTC.

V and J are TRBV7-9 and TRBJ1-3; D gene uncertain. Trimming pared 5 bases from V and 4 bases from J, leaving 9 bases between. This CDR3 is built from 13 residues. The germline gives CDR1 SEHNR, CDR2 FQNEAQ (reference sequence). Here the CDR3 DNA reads TGTGCCAGCAGCCCTCCCGGGGGAAACACCATATATTTT. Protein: CASSPPGGNTIYF. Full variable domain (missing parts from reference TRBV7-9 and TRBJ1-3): DTGVSQNPRHKITKRGQNVTFRCDPISEHNRLYWYRQTLGQGPEFLTYFQNEAQLEKSRLLSDRFSAERPKGSFSTLEIQRTEQGDSAMYLCASSPPGGNTIYFGEGSWLTVV.

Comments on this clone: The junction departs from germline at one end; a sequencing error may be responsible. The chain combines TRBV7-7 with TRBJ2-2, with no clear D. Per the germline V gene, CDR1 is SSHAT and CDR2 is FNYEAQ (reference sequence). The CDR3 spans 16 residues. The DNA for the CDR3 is TGTGCTAGCAGCTTAGGCCAGGCTTCGAGCACCGGGGAGCTGTTTTTT. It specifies CASSLGQASSTGELFF.

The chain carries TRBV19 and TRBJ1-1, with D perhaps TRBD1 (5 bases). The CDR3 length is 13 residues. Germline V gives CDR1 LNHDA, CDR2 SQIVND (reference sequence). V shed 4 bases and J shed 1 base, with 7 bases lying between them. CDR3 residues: CASSTDRNTEAFF. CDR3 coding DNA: TGTGCCAGTAGTACCGACAGGAACACTGAAGCTTTCTTT.

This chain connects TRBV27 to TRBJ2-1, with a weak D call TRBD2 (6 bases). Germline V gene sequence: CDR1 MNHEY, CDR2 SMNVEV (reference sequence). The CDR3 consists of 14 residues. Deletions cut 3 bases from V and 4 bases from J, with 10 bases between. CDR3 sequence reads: CASSFYREYNEQFF. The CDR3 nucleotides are TGTGCCAGCAGTTTTTACCGGGAGTACAATGAGCAGTTCTTC.

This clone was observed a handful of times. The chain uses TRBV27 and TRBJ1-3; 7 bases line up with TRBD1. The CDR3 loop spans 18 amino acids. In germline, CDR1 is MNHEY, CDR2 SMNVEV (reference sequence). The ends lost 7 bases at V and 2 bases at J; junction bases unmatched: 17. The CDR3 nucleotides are TGTGCCAGCACTCCGACAGGGTTCCATCTTCAGGCTGGAAACACCATATATTTT. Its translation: CASTPTGFHLQAGNTIYF.

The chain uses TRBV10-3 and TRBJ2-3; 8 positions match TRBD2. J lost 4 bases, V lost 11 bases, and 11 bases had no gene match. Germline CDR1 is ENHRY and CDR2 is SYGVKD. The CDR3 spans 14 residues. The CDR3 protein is CAASEREFSDTQYF. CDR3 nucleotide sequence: TGTGCCGCCTCGGAGCGGGAGTTCTCAGATACGCAGTATTTT.

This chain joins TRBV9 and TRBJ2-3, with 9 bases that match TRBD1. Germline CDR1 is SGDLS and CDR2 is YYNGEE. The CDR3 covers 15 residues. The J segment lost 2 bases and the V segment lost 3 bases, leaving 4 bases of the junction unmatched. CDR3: CASSAGTGITDTQYF. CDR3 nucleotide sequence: TGTGCCAGCAGCGCCGGGACAGGGATCACAGATACGCAGTATTTT.

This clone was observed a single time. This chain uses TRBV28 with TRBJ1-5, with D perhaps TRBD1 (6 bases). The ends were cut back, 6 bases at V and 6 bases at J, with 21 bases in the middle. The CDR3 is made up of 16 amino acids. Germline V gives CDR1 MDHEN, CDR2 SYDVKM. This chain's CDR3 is CASSPWGGAPGQPQHF. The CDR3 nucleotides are TGTGCCAGCAGCCCATGGGGGGGGGCGCCGGGTCAGCCCCAGCATTTT.

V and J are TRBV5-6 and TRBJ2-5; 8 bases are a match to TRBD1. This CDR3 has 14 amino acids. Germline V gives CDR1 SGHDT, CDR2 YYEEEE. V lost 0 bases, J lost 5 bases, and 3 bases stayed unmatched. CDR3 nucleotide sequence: TGTGCCAGCAGCTTGGGACAGGGGTGGGAGACCCAGTACTTC. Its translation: CASSLGQGWETQYF.

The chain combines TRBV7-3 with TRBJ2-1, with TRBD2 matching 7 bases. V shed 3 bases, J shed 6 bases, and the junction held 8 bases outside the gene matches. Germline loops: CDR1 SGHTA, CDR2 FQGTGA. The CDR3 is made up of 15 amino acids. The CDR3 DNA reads TGTGCCAGCAGCTTCGTGGCGGGAGAGCCCAATGAGCAGTTCTTC. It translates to CASSFVAGEPNEQFF.

The CDR3 is CASSPLAGDYNEQFF. CDR3 sequence (DNA): TGTGCCAGCAGCCCTCTAGCGGGAGACTACAATGAGCAGTTCTTC. The chain links TRBV3-1 (or the pseudogene TRBV3-2) to TRBJ2-1; 10 bases map to TRBD2. CDR1 and CDR2 from the germline V gene are LGHDT and YNNKEL (reference sequence). Trimming at V came to 4 bases and at J to 3 bases, leaving 3 bases not matched to a gene. The CDR3 length is 15 residues.

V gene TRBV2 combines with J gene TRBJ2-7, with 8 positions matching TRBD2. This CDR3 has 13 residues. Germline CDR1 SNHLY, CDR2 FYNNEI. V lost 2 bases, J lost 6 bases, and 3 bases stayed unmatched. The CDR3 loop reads CASSEPGGGEQYF. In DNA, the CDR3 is TGTGCCAGCAGTGAACCCGGGGGGGGCGAGCAGTACTTC.

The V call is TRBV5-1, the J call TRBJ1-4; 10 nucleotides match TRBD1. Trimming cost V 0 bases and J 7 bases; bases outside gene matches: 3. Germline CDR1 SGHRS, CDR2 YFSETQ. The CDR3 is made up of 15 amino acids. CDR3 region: CASSLGTGGVEKLFF. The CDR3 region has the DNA TGCGCCAGCAGCTTGGGGACAGGGGGTGTTGAAAAACTGTTTTTT.

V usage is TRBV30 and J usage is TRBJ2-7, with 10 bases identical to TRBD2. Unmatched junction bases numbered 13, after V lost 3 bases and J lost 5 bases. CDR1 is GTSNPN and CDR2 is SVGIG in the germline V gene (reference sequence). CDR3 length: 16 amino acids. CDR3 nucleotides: TGTGCCTGGAGGGACTTTTACAGGACTAGCGGAGACGAGCAGTACTTC. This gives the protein CAWRDFYRTSGDEQYF.

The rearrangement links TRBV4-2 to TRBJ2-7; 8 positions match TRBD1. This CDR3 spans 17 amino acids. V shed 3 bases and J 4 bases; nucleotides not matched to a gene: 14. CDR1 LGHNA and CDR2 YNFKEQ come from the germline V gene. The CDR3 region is CASSHVNPDREDYEQYF. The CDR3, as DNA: TGTGCCAGCAGCCATGTGAACCCGGACAGGGAGGATTACGAGCAGTACTTC.

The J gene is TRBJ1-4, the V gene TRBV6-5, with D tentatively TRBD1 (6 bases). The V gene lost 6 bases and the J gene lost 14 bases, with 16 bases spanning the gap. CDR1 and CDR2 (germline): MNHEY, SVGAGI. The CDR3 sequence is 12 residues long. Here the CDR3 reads CASSPPGGGLFF. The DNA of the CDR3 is TGTGCCAGCAGCCCCCCCGGGGGGGGCCTGTTTTTT.

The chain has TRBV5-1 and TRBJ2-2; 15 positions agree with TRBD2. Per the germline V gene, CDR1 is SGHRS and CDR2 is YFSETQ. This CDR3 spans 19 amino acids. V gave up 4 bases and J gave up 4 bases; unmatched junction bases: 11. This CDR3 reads CASSPGPGLAGGSTGELFF. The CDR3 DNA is TGCGCCAGCAGCCCGGGGCCGGGACTAGCGGGAGGATCCACCGGGGAGCTGTTTTTT.

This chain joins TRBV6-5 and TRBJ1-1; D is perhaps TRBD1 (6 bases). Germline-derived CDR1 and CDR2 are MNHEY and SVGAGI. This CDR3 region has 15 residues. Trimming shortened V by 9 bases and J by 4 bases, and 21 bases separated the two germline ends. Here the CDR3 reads CASKLGLRGGTEAFF. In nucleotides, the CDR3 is TGTGCCAGTAAGTTAGGGTTGCGAGGGGGCACTGAAGCTTTCTTT.

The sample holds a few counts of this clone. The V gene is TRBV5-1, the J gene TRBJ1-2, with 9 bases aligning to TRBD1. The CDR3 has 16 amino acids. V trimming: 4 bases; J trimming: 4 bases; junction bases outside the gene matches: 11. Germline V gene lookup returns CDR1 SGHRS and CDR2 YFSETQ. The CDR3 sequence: CASSQAGQGMFYGYTF. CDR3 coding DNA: TGCGCCAGCAGCCAAGCGGGACAGGGAATGTTCTATGGCTACACCTTC.

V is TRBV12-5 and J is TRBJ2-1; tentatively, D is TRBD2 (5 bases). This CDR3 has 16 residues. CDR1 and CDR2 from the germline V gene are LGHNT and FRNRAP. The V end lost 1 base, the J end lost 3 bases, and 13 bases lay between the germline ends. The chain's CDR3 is CASGLGSNGLYNEQFF. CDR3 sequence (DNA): TGTGCTAGTGGTTTGGGCTCGAATGGACTCTACAATGAGCAGTTCTTC.

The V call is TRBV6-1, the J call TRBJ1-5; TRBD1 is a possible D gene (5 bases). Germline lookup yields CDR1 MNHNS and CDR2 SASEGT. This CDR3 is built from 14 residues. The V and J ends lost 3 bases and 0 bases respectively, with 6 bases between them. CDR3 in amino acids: CASSDRDSNQPQHF. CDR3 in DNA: TGTGCCAGCAGTGACAGGGATAGCAATCAGCCCCAGCATTTT.